The source of this T cell receptor beta chain is a study of T cell responses to AZD1222 COVID-19 vaccine. A few counts support this clone. Its specificity is unknown. Study conclusions and caveats: Repertoire sampling occurred only after the peak T cell response. Only six people who got AZD1222 tested seropositive at baseline.

Germline assignment: CDR1 MDHEN and CDR2 SYDVKM. The CDR3 consists of 13 residues. With 8 bases clipped from V and 3 bases from J, the junction kept 6 bases outside the gene matches. The data were produced by immunoSEQ multiplex PCR, yet TCRdb's version contains in-frame clones alone and is incomplete. The table includes under 200,000 clones, approximately 91% detected once. Sequencing used peripheral blood, obtained on day 0 of AZD1222 vaccination. V is TRBV28 and J is TRBJ2-7; 8 positions match TRBD2. This sequence originates from an adult in good health. CDR3 region: CASLGTSGYEQYF. In DNA form, the CDR3 reads TGTGCCAGCCTGGGGACTAGTGGCTACGAGCAGTACTTC.